Following are 10 T cell receptor beta chains from one sample sequenced in a study of shared clonotypes between healthy human individuals. Method: immunoSEQ multiplex PCR; TCRdb's copy keeps in-frame clones and lacks some. The sample contains 2,500,000 or so clones, 85% to 95% of which appear only once. Sequencing used naive CD4+ T cells sorted from blood. As to subset: CD45RA+ positively selected. The receptors here all came from a man aged 18-30 years in good health.

This clone was detected once. The chain has TRBV19 and TRBJ2-7, with TRBD1 matching over 8 bases. This CDR3 spans 15 amino acids. V gave up 3 bases and J gave up 2 bases; unmatched junction bases: 6. Germline CDR1 LNHDA, CDR2 SQIVND (reference sequence). The CDR3 sequence is CASSMGTGYPYEQYF. Written as DNA, the CDR3 is TGTGCCAGTAGTATGGGGACAGGATACCCCTACGAGCAGTACTTC. The variable domain in full, completed from reference TRBV19 and TRBJ2-7, reads DGGITQSPKYLFRKEGQNVTLSCEQNLNHDAMYWYRQDPGQGLRLIYYSQIVNDFQKGDIAEGYSVSREKKESFPLTVTSAQKNPTAFYLCASSMGTGYPYEQYFGPGTRLTVT.

The chain employs TRBV2 and TRBJ2-7, with TRBD2 matching over 10 bases. The ends lost 6 bases at V and 3 bases at J; junction bases unmatched: 17. The CDR3 is made up of 18 amino acids. CDR1 is SNHLY, CDR2 FYNNEI, per germline. In DNA, the CDR3 is TGTGCCAGCAGGTGGAGCGGGAGGGCCTTACTTACCGACTACGAGCAGTACTTC. Its protein product is CASRWSGRALLTDYEQYF.

CDR3 sequence: CAISESGTLGNTIYF. The CDR3 DNA sequence: TGTGCCATCAGTGAGTCGGGGACACTAGGAAACACCATATATTTT. V is TRBV10-3 and J is TRBJ1-3, with D maybe TRBD1 (6 bases). Germline V gene sequence: CDR1 ENHRY, CDR2 SYGVKD. This CDR3 has 15 amino acids. Trimming took 0 bases from V and 4 from J, leaving 10 bases between them.

This chain uses TRBV12-5 with TRBJ2-3; 9 nucleotides align to TRBD1. V lost 5 bases and J lost 6; bases outside the gene matches: 9. There are 15 residues in the CDR3. Germline assignment: CDR1 LGHNT and CDR2 FRNRAP. In nucleotides, the CDR3 is TGTGCTAGTGGTCCCGGGACAGGGAGGTTCGATACGCAGTATTTT. Its protein is CASGPGTGRFDTQYF.

To note about this clone: Additional DNA sequences in this sample encode the identical CDR3. This chain uses TRBV5-1 with TRBJ1-5; unclear D gene. Trimming removed 3 bases from V and 3 bases from J, with 7 bases in between. This CDR3 region has 13 residues. CDR1 SGHRS and CDR2 YFSETQ come from the germline V gene. The CDR3 region is CASSWDINQPQHF. CDR3 nucleotide sequence: TGCGCCAGCAGCTGGGATATCAATCAGCCCCAGCATTTT.

V gene TRBV7-8 combines with J gene TRBJ1-5; D is perhaps TRBD1 (6 bases). The CDR3 is 15 residues long. In germline, CDR1 is SGHVS, CDR2 FQNEAQ. V lost 5 bases and J lost 3, with 14 bases in between. CDR3 residues: CASSAGPGVNQPQHF. Written as DNA, the CDR3 is TGTGCCAGCAGCGCTGGGCCAGGGGTCAATCAGCCCCAGCATTTT.

V usage is TRBV7-2 and J usage is TRBJ2-7; D uncertain. The germline V gene has CDR1 SGHTA and CDR2 FQGNSA. Trimming cost V 2 bases and J 3 bases, with 11 bases left between them. The CDR3 is made up of 14 amino acids. The CDR3 spells CASSLTTAHYEQYF. The CDR3 DNA reads as TGTGCCAGCAGCTTAACAACAGCCCACTACGAGCAGTACTTC.

The chain is built from TRBV4-1 and TRBJ1-2, with D uncertain. The CDR3 length is 14 residues. CDR1 is MGHRA and CDR2 is YSYEKL in the germline V gene. Trimming took 4 bases from V and 4 from J, leaving 13 bases between them. This chain's CDR3 is CASSLPGEGYGYTF. As DNA, the CDR3 is TGCGCCAGCAGCCTTCCCGGGGAGGGCTATGGCTACACCTTC.

Details on this clone: Within the sample, other DNA sequences also encode this same CDR3. The V and J genes are TRBV5-6 and TRBJ2-1; TRBD2 agrees at 13 bases. The CDR3 has 15 residues. The V gene's germline CDR1 is SGHDT and CDR2 YYEEEE. V shed 4 bases, J shed 7 bases, and the junction held 5 bases outside the gene matches. The CDR3 region is CASSPGLAGVNEQFF. The CDR3 coding sequence is TGTGCCAGCAGCCCCGGACTAGCGGGGGTGAATGAGCAGTTCTTC.

Only one count was recorded for this clone. This chain connects TRBV6-1 to TRBJ2-3, with D possibly TRBD2 on 6 matching bases. The CDR3 extends over 13 amino acids. CDR1 is MNHNS, CDR2 SASEGT, per germline. Trimming took 6 bases from V and 2 from J, leaving 9 bases between them. The CDR3 DNA sequence: TGTGCCAGCAGAGCGGGCCTCACAGATACGCAGTATTTT. Translated, it gives CASRAGLTDTQYF.